By share, the clone carrying this T cell receptor beta chain counts as medium-sized (0.01 to 0.1%). This specimen comes from a study of metastatic and nonmetastatic thyroid tumors. Study summary: Patients with malignant and benign thyroid disease provided blood and tumor or nodule tissue, whose repertoires were compared.

This CDR3 region has 15 residues. Germline CDR1 and CDR2: MDHEN and SYDVKM. V was shortened by 1 base and J by 2 bases, with 8 bases between the two germline ends. Thyroid surgery took place with no prior treatment in any patient. TCRdb reassembled clones from the PCR reads with MiXCR. Among 30,000 to 35,000 clones listed, 14% to 15% were seen once. The J gene is TRBJ2-2, the V gene TRBV28; D possibly corresponds to TRBD1 (6 bases). The sequence was obtained from a male donor with papillary thyroid cancer or a benign thyroid nodule (not recorded which). Some clones in this sample may be carry-over from other donors' samples. The specimen sequenced was blood. CDR3 amino acids: CASSLLGANTGELFF. As DNA, the CDR3 is TGTGCCAGCAGTTTATTGGGGGCTAACACCGGGGAGCTGTTTTTT.